This is a list of T cell receptor beta chains from one sample in a study of OX40 agonist ivuxolimab in advanced cancers. Some clones are missing from TCRdb's copy, which holds only in-frame ones; the method was immunoSEQ multiplex PCR. The sample shows around 100,000 clones, roughly nine tenths of them seen only once. The material was CD4+ or CD8+ T cells sorted from blood, obtained in a trial of the OX40 agonist ivuxolimab. The receptors here all came from an adult with an advanced solid tumor such as melanoma, head and neck, liver or kidney cancer. The CDR3 runs from the conserved cysteine through the conserved F or W. The order of the fields is V gene, J gene, D gene, clone size, CDR3 protein, CDR3 DNA. D genes are given only for firm matches. Size values are once, few and many counts, or a class for expanded clones, and some rows have none.

v_call: TRBV28
j_call: TRBJ1-2
d_call: .
clone_size: .
cdr3_aa: CASSSPDYGYTF
cdr3_nt: TGTGCCAGCAGTTCCCCCGACTATGGCTACACCTTC

v_call: TRBV7-9
j_call: TRBJ1-5
d_call: .
clone_size: .
cdr3_aa: CASSLEGGGNQPQHF
cdr3_nt: TGTGCCAGCAGCTTAGAGGGGGGCGGCAATCAGCCCCAGCATTTT

v_call: TRBV7-9
j_call: TRBJ2-3
d_call: .
clone_size: .
cdr3_aa: CASSLGTGWDTQYF
cdr3_nt: TGTGCCAGCAGCCTGGGGACCGGATGGGATACGCAGTATTTT

v_call: TRBV7-2
j_call: TRBJ2-1
d_call: TRBD2
clone_size: .
cdr3_aa: CASSLGVGGPFNEQFF
cdr3_nt: TGTGCCAGCAGCTTAGGTGTGGGAGGGCCATTCAATGAGCAGTTCTTC

v_call: TRBV18
j_call: TRBJ2-1
d_call: .
clone_size: .
cdr3_aa: CASSPPIGEGGRLIYNEQFF
cdr3_nt: TGTGCCAGCTCACCACCGATTGGAGAGGGTGGGAGACTAATATACAATGAGCAGTTCTTC

v_call: TRBV9
j_call: TRBJ2-7
d_call: .
clone_size: .
cdr3_aa: CASSPQGFSYEQYF
cdr3_nt: TGTGCCAGCAGCCCCCAGGGGTTCTCCTACGAGCAGTACTTC

v_call: TRBV5-1
j_call: TRBJ2-1
d_call: TRBD2
clone_size: .
cdr3_aa: CASRPLAGGSYNEQFF
cdr3_nt: TGCGCCAGCAGACCACTAGCGGGAGGTTCCTACAATGAGCAGTTCTTC

v_call: TRBV5-1
j_call: TRBJ2-5
d_call: .
clone_size: .
cdr3_aa: CASSLALGEWETQYF
cdr3_nt: TGCGCCAGCAGCTTGGCTTTGGGGGAATGGGAGACCCAGTACTTC

v_call: TRBV5-1
j_call: TRBJ2-7
d_call: .
clone_size: .
cdr3_aa: CASSFGSKPYEQYF
cdr3_nt: TGCGCCAGCAGCTTCGGGTCAAAACCCTACGAGCAGTACTTC

v_call: TRBV7-2
j_call: TRBJ2-7
d_call: TRBD2
clone_size: .
cdr3_aa: CASSLAGLAGYREQYF
cdr3_nt: TGTGCCAGCAGCTTAGCCGGACTAGCGGGATATCGGGAGCAGTACTTC

v_call: TRBV4-3
j_call: TRBJ1-4
d_call: TRBD1
clone_size: .
cdr3_aa: CASSQGSGQGGEKLFF
cdr3_nt: TGCGCCAGCAGCCAAGGGTCGGGACAGGGTGGAGAAAAACTGTTTTTT

v_call: TRBV23-1
j_call: TRBJ1-1
d_call: .
clone_size: .
cdr3_aa: CASSQSKGSTEAFF
cdr3_nt: TGCGCCAGCAGTCAAAGTAAGGGTAGTACTGAAGCTTTCTTT

v_call: TRBV2
j_call: TRBJ1-1
d_call: .
clone_size: .
cdr3_aa: CASYREMNTEAFF
cdr3_nt: TGTGCCAGCTACAGGGAAATGAACACTGAAGCTTTCTTT

v_call: TRBV2
j_call: TRBJ1-5
d_call: .
clone_size: .
cdr3_aa: CASSEARDYQPQHF
cdr3_nt: TGTGCCAGCAGTGAAGCCAGGGACTATCAGCCCCAGCATTTT

v_call: TRBV29-1
j_call: TRBJ2-7
d_call: TRBD1
clone_size: .
cdr3_aa: CSARDRATSYEQYF
cdr3_nt: TGCAGCGCCAGGGACAGGGCGACGAGCTACGAGCAGTACTTC

v_call: TRBV28
j_call: TRBJ2-1
d_call: TRBD2
clone_size: once
cdr3_aa: CASSLTSGIYNEQFF
cdr3_nt: TGTGCCAGCAGTTTAACTAGCGGGATTTACAATGAGCAGTTCTTC

v_call: TRBV14
j_call: TRBJ2-5
d_call: TRBD2
clone_size: .
cdr3_aa: CASRLAGVETQYF
cdr3_nt: TGTGCCAGCAGGTTAGCGGGAGTTGAGACCCAGTACTTC

v_call: TRBV7-2
j_call: TRBJ2-3
d_call: .
clone_size: .
cdr3_aa: CASSRVADTQYF
cdr3_nt: TGTGCCAGCAGCAGGGTCGCAGATACGCAGTATTTT

v_call: TRBV10-2
j_call: TRBJ1-2
d_call: .
clone_size: .
cdr3_aa: CASGPGDYGYTF
cdr3_nt: TGCGCCAGCGGCCCGGGGGACTATGGCTACACCTTC

v_call: TRBV10-1
j_call: TRBJ2-6
d_call: .
clone_size: .
cdr3_aa: CATQASGANVLTF
cdr3_nt: TGCGCCACTCAGGCCTCTGGGGCCAACGTCCTGACTTTC

v_call: TRBV10-2
j_call: TRBJ2-5
d_call: TRBD1
clone_size: .
cdr3_aa: CASSEGGTGSGETQYF
cdr3_nt: TGCGCCAGCAGTGAGGGAGGGACAGGGAGTGGAGAGACCCAGTACTTC

v_call: TRBV19
j_call: TRBJ2-7
d_call: .
clone_size: .
cdr3_aa: CASSITAPSYEQYF
cdr3_nt: TGTGCCAGTAGTATAACTGCTCCTTCCTACGAGCAGTACTTC

v_call: TRBV29-1
j_call: TRBJ2-6
d_call: .
clone_size: once
cdr3_aa: CSALAAGANVLTF
cdr3_nt: TGCAGCGCCCTGGCAGCTGGGGCCAACGTCCTGACTTTC

v_call: TRBV7-9
j_call: TRBJ2-3
d_call: .
clone_size: .
cdr3_aa: CASSLVSTDTQYF
cdr3_nt: TGTGCCAGCAGCTTAGTCAGCACAGATACGCAGTATTTT

v_call: TRBV30
j_call: TRBJ2-7
d_call: .
clone_size: .
cdr3_aa: CAWTDSVGEQYF
cdr3_nt: TGTGCCTGGACGGATTCGGTCGGCGAGCAGTACTTC

v_call: TRBV18
j_call: TRBJ2-2
d_call: TRBD2
clone_size: .
cdr3_aa: CASSPSGKDVGELFF
cdr3_nt: TGTGCCAGCTCACCTAGCGGGAAGGATGTCGGGGAGCTGTTTTTT

v_call: TRBV19
j_call: TRBJ2-2
d_call: .
clone_size: .
cdr3_aa: CASSIQRVNTGELFF
cdr3_nt: TGTGCCAGTAGTATCCAGCGGGTGAACACCGGGGAGCTGTTTTTT

v_call: TRBV5-4
j_call: TRBJ2-7
d_call: TRBD2
clone_size: .
cdr3_aa: CASSLGGGSSYEQYF
cdr3_nt: TGTGCCAGCAGCTTGGGCGGGGGGAGCTCCTACGAGCAGTACTTC

v_call: TRBV18
j_call: TRBJ2-6
d_call: .
clone_size: .
cdr3_aa: CASFTGSISGANVLTF
cdr3_nt: TGTGCCAGCTTTACGGGGAGTATCTCTGGGGCCAACGTCCTGACTTTC

v_call: TRBV5-1
j_call: TRBJ2-7
d_call: TRBD2
clone_size: .
cdr3_aa: CASSFQPSGAIYEQYF
cdr3_nt: TGCGCCAGCAGCTTCCAGCCTAGCGGAGCCATCTACGAGCAGTACTTC

v_call: TRBV6-5
j_call: TRBJ2-5
d_call: TRBD1
clone_size: once
cdr3_aa: CASRTGYETQYF
cdr3_nt: TGTGCCAGCAGGACAGGGTATGAGACCCAGTACTTC

v_call: TRBV29-1
j_call: TRBJ1-2
d_call: .
clone_size: .
cdr3_aa: CSVRENDGYTF
cdr3_nt: TGCAGCGTCCGGGAGAATGATGGCTACACCTTC

v_call: TRBV28
j_call: TRBJ2-1
d_call: TRBD2
clone_size: .
cdr3_aa: CASSFGPGLAGEDEQFF
cdr3_nt: TGTGCCAGCAGTTTTGGGCCGGGACTAGCGGGAGAGGATGAGCAGTTCTTC

v_call: TRBV11-2
j_call: TRBJ2-1
d_call: TRBD2
clone_size: .
cdr3_aa: CASSRRLAGGYEQFF
cdr3_nt: TGTGCCAGCAGCCGACGACTAGCGGGCGGGTATGAGCAGTTCTTC

v_call: TRBV5-1
j_call: TRBJ2-7
d_call: TRBD1
clone_size: .
cdr3_aa: CASSLDRGQREQYF
cdr3_nt: TGCGCCAGCAGCTTGGACAGGGGGCAGCGTGAGCAGTACTTC

v_call: TRBV7-9
j_call: TRBJ2-3
d_call: .
clone_size: .
cdr3_aa: CASSQGTPPPGTQYF
cdr3_nt: TGTGCCAGCAGCCAAGGGACTCCACCTCCGGGTACGCAGTATTTT

v_call: TRBV20-1
j_call: TRBJ2-1
d_call: .
clone_size: .
cdr3_aa: CSSTNNEQFF
cdr3_nt: TGCAGTTCTACCAACAATGAGCAGTTCTTC

v_call: TRBV4-1
j_call: TRBJ1-5
d_call: .
clone_size: once
cdr3_aa: CASSQDFAGAGNQPQHF
cdr3_nt: TGCGCCAGCAGCCAAGATTTCGCGGGGGCCGGCAATCAGCCCCAGCATTTT

v_call: TRBV18
j_call: TRBJ2-6
d_call: .
clone_size: .
cdr3_aa: CASSSYTSGANVLTF
cdr3_nt: TGTGCCAGCTCATCATACACCTCTGGGGCCAACGTCCTGACTTTC

v_call: TRBV30
j_call: TRBJ2-7
d_call: .
clone_size: .
cdr3_aa: CAWSGLEQYF
cdr3_nt: TGTGCCTGGAGTGGGCTCGAGCAGTACTTC

v_call: TRBV27
j_call: TRBJ1-2
d_call: TRBD1
clone_size: .
cdr3_aa: CASSPSGQGMGYTF
cdr3_nt: TGTGCCAGCAGTCCCTCGGGACAGGGAATGGGCTACACCTTC

v_call: TRBV29-1
j_call: TRBJ2-5
d_call: TRBD2
clone_size: .
cdr3_aa: CSVRTSGRVETQYF
cdr3_nt: TGCAGCGTGAGGACTAGCGGGAGGGTAGAGACCCAGTACTTC

v_call: TRBV28
j_call: TRBJ1-5
d_call: .
clone_size: .
cdr3_aa: CASTGKGQPQHF
cdr3_nt: TGTGCCAGCACCGGGAAGGGACAGCCCCAGCATTTT

v_call: TRBV18
j_call: TRBJ2-2
d_call: TRBD2
clone_size: .
cdr3_aa: CASSQGTSGGNTGELFF
cdr3_nt: TGTGCCAGCTCACAGGGGACTAGCGGAGGGAACACCGGGGAGCTGTTTTTT

v_call: TRBV28
j_call: TRBJ2-2
d_call: TRBD2
clone_size: .
cdr3_aa: CASRLAGGPYTGELFF
cdr3_nt: TGTGCCAGCCGACTAGCGGGAGGGCCCTACACCGGGGAGCTGTTTTTT

v_call: TRBV5-6
j_call: TRBJ2-2
d_call: TRBD2
clone_size: .
cdr3_aa: CASSPPSGRGGTGELFF
cdr3_nt: TGTGCCAGCAGCCCTCCTAGCGGGAGAGGAGGCACCGGGGAGCTGTTTTTT